This TCR beta chain was obtained from a study of shared clonotypes between healthy human individuals. Naive-designated CD8 cells lacked CD45RO, were positively enriched for CCR7, and omitted terminally differentiated effector memory CD45RA+ cells. The donors, healthy adults who were HIV-negative, had experienced no recent acute infections or vaccinations. On this clone itself: Its target is unknown.

CDR3 length: 16 amino acids. V dropped 5 bases and J dropped 1; count of bases not matched to a gene: 11. Germline CDR1 and CDR2: SGHRS and YFSETQ. General observations from the study: As a rule, naive subsets had a larger estimated richness than memory subsets.

Authors' processing steps: Because ImmunoSEQ provided only junction sequences with no quality scores, the filtering differed. Sequenced by immunoSEQ multiplex PCR; TCRdb stores in-frame clones only, minus some. V, J and clone size are those of that table, while D and trimming were read from the DNA. The table lists about 2.2 million clones, roughly 93% of them singletons. Sequenced material: naive CD8+ T cells from PBMCs. The origin of this receptor is a man younger than 30 in good health. Some clones in this sample may be carry-over from other donors' samples. The rearrangement uses TRBV5-1 and TRBJ1-1; 7 bases line up with TRBD1. CDR3 residues: CASRARNRGPNTEAFF. The CDR3 coding sequence is TGCGCCAGCAGGGCGAGGAACAGGGGACCGAACACTGAAGCTTTCTTT. Full variable domain (outside the CDR3, taken from reference TRBV5-1 and TRBJ1-1): KAGVTQTPRYLIKTRGQQVTLSCSPISGHRSVSWYQQTPGQGLQFLFEYFSETQRNKGNFPGRFSGRQFSNSRSEMNVSTLELGDSALYLCASRARNRGPNTEAFFGQGTRLTVV.